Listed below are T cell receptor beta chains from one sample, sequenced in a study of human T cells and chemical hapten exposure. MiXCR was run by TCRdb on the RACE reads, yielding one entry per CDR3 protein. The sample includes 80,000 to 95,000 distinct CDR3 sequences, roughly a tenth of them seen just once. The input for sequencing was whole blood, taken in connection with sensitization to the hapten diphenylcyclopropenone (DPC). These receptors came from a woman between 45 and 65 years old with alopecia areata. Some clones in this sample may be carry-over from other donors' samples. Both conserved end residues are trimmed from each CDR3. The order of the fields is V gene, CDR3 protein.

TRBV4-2,ASSHDLGVQETQY
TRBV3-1,ASSRDPGPSDSF
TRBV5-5,ASSPTVGGDTQY
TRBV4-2,ASSQPVSGANVLT
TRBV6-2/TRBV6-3,ASSGRGNQPQH
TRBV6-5,ASRRGTEAF
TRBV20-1,SASIGASSTDTQY
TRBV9,ASSPGGTRTEAF
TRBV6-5,ASRKGQYTDTQY
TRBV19,ASTFEAGISDEQF
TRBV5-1,ASSLAGDNQPQH